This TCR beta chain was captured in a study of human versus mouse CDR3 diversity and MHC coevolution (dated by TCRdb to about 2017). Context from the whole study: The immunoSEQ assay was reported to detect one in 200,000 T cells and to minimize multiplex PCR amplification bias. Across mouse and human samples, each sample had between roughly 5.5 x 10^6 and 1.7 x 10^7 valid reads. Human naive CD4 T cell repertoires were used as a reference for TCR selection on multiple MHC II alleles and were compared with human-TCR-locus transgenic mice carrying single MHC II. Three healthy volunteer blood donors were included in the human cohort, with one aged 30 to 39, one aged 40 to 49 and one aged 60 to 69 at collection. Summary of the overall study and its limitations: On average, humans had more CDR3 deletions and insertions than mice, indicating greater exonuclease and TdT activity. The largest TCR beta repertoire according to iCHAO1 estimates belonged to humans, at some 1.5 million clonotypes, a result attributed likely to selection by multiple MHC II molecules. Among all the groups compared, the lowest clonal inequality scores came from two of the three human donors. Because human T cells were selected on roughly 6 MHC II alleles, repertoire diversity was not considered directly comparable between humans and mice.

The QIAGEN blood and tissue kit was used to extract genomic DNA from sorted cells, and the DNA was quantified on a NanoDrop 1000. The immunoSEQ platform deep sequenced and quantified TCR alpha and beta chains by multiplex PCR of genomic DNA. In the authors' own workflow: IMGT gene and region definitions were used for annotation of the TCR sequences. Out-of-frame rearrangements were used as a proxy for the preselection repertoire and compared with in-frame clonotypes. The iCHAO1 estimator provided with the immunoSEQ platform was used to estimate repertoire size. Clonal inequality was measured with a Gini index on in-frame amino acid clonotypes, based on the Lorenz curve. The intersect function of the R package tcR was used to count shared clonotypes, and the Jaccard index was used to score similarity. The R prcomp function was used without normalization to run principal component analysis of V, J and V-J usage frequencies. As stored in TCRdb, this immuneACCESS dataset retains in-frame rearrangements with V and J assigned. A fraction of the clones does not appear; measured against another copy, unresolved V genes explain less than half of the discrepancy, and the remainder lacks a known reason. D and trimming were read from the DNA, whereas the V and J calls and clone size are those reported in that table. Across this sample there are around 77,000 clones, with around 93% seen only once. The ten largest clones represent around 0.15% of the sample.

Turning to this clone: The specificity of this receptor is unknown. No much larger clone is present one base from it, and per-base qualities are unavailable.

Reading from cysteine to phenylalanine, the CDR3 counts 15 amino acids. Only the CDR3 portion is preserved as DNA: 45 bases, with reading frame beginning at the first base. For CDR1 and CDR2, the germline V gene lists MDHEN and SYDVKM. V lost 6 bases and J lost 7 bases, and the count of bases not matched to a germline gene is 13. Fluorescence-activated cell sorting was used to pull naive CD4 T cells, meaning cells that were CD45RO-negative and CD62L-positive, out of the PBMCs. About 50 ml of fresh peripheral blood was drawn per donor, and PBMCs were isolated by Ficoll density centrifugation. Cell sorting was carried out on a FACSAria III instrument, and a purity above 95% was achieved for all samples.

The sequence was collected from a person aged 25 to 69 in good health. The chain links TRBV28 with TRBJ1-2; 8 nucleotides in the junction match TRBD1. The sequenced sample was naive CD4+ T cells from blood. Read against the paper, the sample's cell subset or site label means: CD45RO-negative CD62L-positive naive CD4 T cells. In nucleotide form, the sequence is TGTGCCAGCAGGCTACAGGGGGTGGGTGTCTCTGGCTACACCTTC. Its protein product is CASRLQGVGVSGYTF.